This is a list of T cell receptor beta chains from one sample in a study of T cell responses to AZD1222 COVID-19 vaccine. This table comes from immunoSEQ multiplex PCR, and its TCRdb copy is limited to in-frame clones, with some not included. The table lists under 45,000 clones, approximately 83% of them singletons. The source material was peripheral blood, sampled 28 days after the second AZD1222 dose. The receptors stem from an adult who received the AZD1222 COVID-19 vaccine. Each CDR3 is given with its conserved first and last residue. The order of the fields is J gene, V gene, clone size, D gene, CDR3 protein, CDR3 DNA. D genes are given only for firm matches. Size values are once, few and many counts, or a class for expanded clones, and some rows have none.

TRBJ1-1,TRBV12-5,NA,NA,CASGLAFNTEAFF,TGTGCTAGTGGTTTGGCTTTCAACACTGAAGCTTTCTTT
TRBJ1-2,TRBV27,NA,TRBD1,CASSRQGAGGYTF,TGTGCCAGCAGTCGACAGGGGGCTGGAGGCTACACCTTC
TRBJ1-1,TRBV11-3,few,NA,CASSSLRFPKSSLMNTEAFF,TGTGCCAGCAGCTCTCTTCGGTTCCCCAAGTCGAGCCTTATGAACACTGAAGCTTTCTTT
TRBJ2-5,TRBV3-1/TRBV3-2,NA,TRBD1,CASSQWTGVQQETQYF,TGTGCCAGCAGCCAATGGACAGGGGTTCAACAAGAGACCCAGTACTTC
TRBJ2-3,TRBV5-1,NA,NA,CASSLGGLDTQYF,TGCGCCAGCAGCTTGGGCGGATTAGATACGCAGTATTTT
TRBJ2-7,TRBV11-2,NA,TRBD2,CASSRLAGDVGGEQYF,TGTGCCAGCAGCCGACTAGCGGGGGACGTGGGAGGCGAGCAGTACTTC
TRBJ1-1,TRBV19,NA,TRBD1,CASRQGRGRTEAFF,TGTGCCAGTCGGCAGGGGAGGGGGCGCACTGAAGCTTTCTTT
TRBJ2-5,TRBV5-6,NA,NA,CASSSWTRGKETQYF,TGTGCCAGCAGCTCCTGGACTAGGGGGAAAGAGACCCAGTACTTC
TRBJ1-2,TRBV10-3,few,NA,CASGQRANYGYTF,TGTGCCAGCGGTCAGAGGGCTAACTATGGCTACACCTTC
TRBJ1-5,TRBV6-5,NA,NA,CASGQRNQPQHF,TGTGCCAGCGGGCAGCGGAATCAGCCCCAGCATTTT
TRBJ1-1,TRBV18,NA,NA,CASSPSTEAFF,TGTGCCAGCTCACCCAGCACTGAAGCTTTCTTT
TRBJ2-1,TRBV29-1,NA,TRBD2,CSVDVPSGGVYNEQFF,TGCAGCGTCGACGTCCCTAGCGGGGGAGTGTACAATGAGCAGTTCTTC
TRBJ1-2,TRBV6-5,few,TRBD1,CASIRDRVYGYTF,TGTGCCAGCATCCGGGACAGGGTCTATGGCTACACCTTC
TRBJ2-3,TRBV10-3,NA,TRBD1,CAISATGDTQYF,TGTGCCATCAGCGCAACAGGGGACACGCAGTATTTT
TRBJ2-1,TRBV25-1,once,NA,CASSVRGANGEQFF,TGTGCCAGCAGTGTCCGGGGGGCGAACGGGGAGCAGTTCTTC
TRBJ2-6,TRBV19,NA,NA,CASSITQGGANVLTF,TGTGCCAGTAGTATCACCCAGGGGGGGGCCAACGTCCTGACTTTC
TRBJ1-4,TRBV12-3/TRBV12-4,NA,NA,CASSFGREKLFF,TGTGCCAGCAGTTTCGGGCGGGAAAAACTGTTTTTT